These 17 T cell receptor beta chains were all obtained from the same sample, sequenced in a study of T cell responses to AZD1222 COVID-19 vaccine (dated by TCRdb to about 2021). Library method: the immunoSEQ multiplex PCR assay. As stored in TCRdb, this immuneACCESS dataset retains in-frame rearrangements with V and J assigned. A fraction of the clones does not appear; measured against another copy, unresolved V genes explain less than half of the discrepancy, and the remainder lacks a known reason. This sample has over 120,000 clones in its table, and just over 90% of those were observed once. The ten top clones hold roughly 2% of the sample. This specimen's time point label, per the study, means: baseline before first vaccination. The sample here was peripheral blood, taken on day 0 of AZD1222 vaccination. The source is an adult in good health.

This rearrangement joins TRBV6-2 or TRBV6-3 to TRBJ1-2; D is unresolved. The CDR3 has 14 residues. Trimming cost V 0 bases and J 4 bases, with 9 bases left between them. Germline V gene sequence: CDR1 MNHEY, CDR2 SVGEGT. CDR3 protein: CASSYSLGIYGYTF. DNA for the CDR3: TGTGCCAGCAGTTACTCATTAGGGATCTATGGCTACACCTTC.

The genes are TRBV27 and TRBJ1-3; D gene uncertain. Trimming took off 5 bases at V and 0 bases at J, with 5 bases between the two ends. The CDR3 has 13 amino acids. Germline CDR1 is MNHEY and CDR2 is SMNVEV (reference sequence). Here the CDR3 DNA reads TGTGCCAGCAGTGTAAACTCTGGAAACACCATATATTTT. This sequence encodes CASSVNSGNTIYF.

The chain employs TRBV14 and TRBJ2-5; D might be TRBD2 (6 bases). CDR3 size: 14 residues. V was shortened by 4 bases and J by 2 bases, with 11 bases between the two germline ends. Germline assignment: CDR1 SGHDN and CDR2 FVKESK. CDR3 nucleotides: TGTGCCAGCAGCCCCCGGGGGTGGCAAGAGACCCAGTACTTC. It yields the protein CASSPRGWQETQYF. The entire variable domain, with the rest obtained from reference TRBV14 and TRBJ2-5, is as follows: EAGVTQFPSHSVIEKGQTVTLRCDPISGHDNLYWYRRVMGKEIKFLLHFVKESKQDESGMPNNRFLAERTGGTYSTLKVQPAELEDSGVYFCASSPRGWQETQYFGPGTRLLVL.

This chain joins TRBV10-3 and TRBJ1-4; 8 positions agree with TRBD1. Germline V gene sequence: CDR1 ENHRY, CDR2 SYGVKD. The length of the CDR3 is 14 residues. V shed 6 bases and J 4 bases; nucleotides not matched to a gene: 4. CDR3 sequence reads: CAIRQGAGNEKLFF. The CDR3, as DNA: TGTGCCATCAGGCAGGGGGCGGGTAATGAAAAACTGTTTTTT.

The chain recombines TRBV29-1 with TRBJ1-4, with a weak D call TRBD1 (6 bases). Trimming cost V 6 bases and J 6 bases, with 14 bases left between them. The CDR3 extends over 13 amino acids. The germline V gene encodes CDR1 SQVTM and CDR2 ANQGSEA. The CDR3: CSVVSGADEKLFF. CDR3 sequence (DNA): TGCAGCGTAGTTTCGGGGGCCGATGAAAAACTGTTTTTT.

The rearrangement links TRBV2 to TRBJ2-4; D is perhaps TRBD1 (6 bases). This CDR3 comprises 13 residues. Per germline, CDR1 SNHLY and CDR2 FYNNEI. Trimming cost V 4 bases and J 4 bases, with 8 bases left between them. CDR3 amino acids: CASSAGQKNIQYF. The DNA for the CDR3 is TGTGCCAGCAGTGCTGGACAGAAAAACATTCAGTACTTC.

The J gene is TRBJ2-1, the V gene TRBV9, with D possibly TRBD2 on 6 matching bases. Germline V gene sequence: CDR1 SGDLS, CDR2 YYNGEE. The CDR3 runs 16 residues. The V end was cut by 3 bases, the J end by 2 bases, with 15 bases between. The CDR3 spells CASSAPEGKAYNEQFF. The CDR3 DNA follows: TGTGCCAGCAGCGCTCCGGAGGGGAAGGCCTACAATGAGCAGTTCTTC. The full variable domain, its missing parts supplied by reference TRBV9 and TRBJ2-1, is DSGVTQTPKHLITATGQRVTLRCSPRSGDLSVYWYQQSLDQGLQFLIQYYNGEERAKGNILERFSAQQFPDLHSELNLSSLELGDSALYFCASSAPEGKAYNEQFFGPGTRLTVL.

This clone was recorded once. The rearrangement links TRBV5-6 to TRBJ1-3; a weak D match, TRBD1 (5 bases). V was pared by 0 bases and J by 4 bases, with 8 bases between. Germline CDR1 reads SGHDT; CDR2 reads YYEEEE. CDR3 size: 14 residues. In DNA form, the CDR3 reads TGTGCCAGCAGCTTGGGACAGTTAGGAAACACCATATATTTT. Translated, it gives CASSLGQLGNTIYF.

The chain joins TRBV18 to TRBJ1-6; no firm D call. Trimming took off 0 bases at V and 7 bases at J, with 10 bases between the two ends. CDR3 length: 15 residues. The germline V gene encodes CDR1 KGHSH and CDR2 LQKENI. CDR3 amino acids: CASSPPGRSNSPLHF. The CDR3 DNA is TGTGCCAGCTCACCACCCGGCAGGTCCAATTCACCCCTCCACTTT.

This chain joins TRBV28 and TRBJ1-2, with no clear D. Germline V gene data show CDR1 as MDHEN and CDR2 as SYDVKM. V was shortened by 3 bases and J by 0 bases, with 8 bases between the two germline ends. This CDR3 is 14 amino acids long. CDR3 residues: CASSLGGSNYGYTF. CDR3 sequence (DNA): TGTGCCAGCAGTTTGGGCGGGTCTAACTATGGCTACACCTTC.

CDR3 DNA: TGTGCCAGCAGTTACAGGGGAGGTGGTGGCAATCAGCCCCAGCATTTT. Residues: CASSYRGGGGNQPQHF. The chain links TRBV27 to TRBJ1-5, with TRBD1 matching 7 bases. The CDR3 is 16 residues long. The germline V gene encodes CDR1 MNHEY and CDR2 SMNVEV (reference sequence). Trimming at V came to 4 bases and at J to 2 bases, leaving 8 bases not matched to a gene.

The chain has TRBV4-1 and TRBJ2-2, with TRBD1 identical over 10 bases. From germline, CDR1 is MGHRA and CDR2 YSYEKL. The CDR3 runs to 16 residues. V shed 4 bases, J shed 7 bases, and the junction held 9 bases outside the gene matches. CDR3 in DNA: TGCGCCAGCAGCCTCCGGGACAGGGGCACAGGCGGGGAGCTGTTTTTT. It codes for CASSLRDRGTGGELFF.

The rearrangement uses TRBV11-2 and TRBJ2-5; TRBD2 agrees at 13 bases. Trimming took 1 base from V and 1 from J; bases not matched to a gene: 0. The CDR3 runs to 16 residues. The germline V gene has CDR1 SGHAT and CDR2 FQNNGV. The chain's CDR3 is CASSLGLAGGQETQYF. The DNA of the CDR3 is TGTGCCAGCAGCTTAGGACTAGCGGGGGGCCAAGAGACCCAGTACTTC.

This chain uses TRBV9 with TRBJ1-2; 8 bases are shared with TRBD1. This CDR3 comprises 15 residues. The ends lost 4 bases at V and 9 bases at J; junction bases unmatched: 14. Germline V CDR1 and CDR2: SGDLS, YYNGEE. The DNA of the CDR3 is TGTGCCAGCAGCCCAAGACAGGGGTCACTAAGTAGCTACACCTTC. It is translated as CASSPRQGSLSSYTF.

CDR3 region: CASSFRSGPAEKLFF. CDR3 sequence (DNA): TGTGCCAGCAGCTTTCGGTCAGGTCCTGCTGAAAAACTGTTTTTT. V is TRBV7-8 and J is TRBJ1-4; D is uncertain. V dropped 3 bases and J dropped 7 bases, with 15 bases sitting between them. The length of the CDR3 is 15 residues. CDR1 is SGHVS and CDR2 is FQNEAQ in the germline V gene.

V and J are TRBV7-9 and TRBJ1-2, with 9 bases aligning to TRBD1. Germline loops: CDR1 SEHNR, CDR2 FQNEAQ (reference sequence). The CDR3 has 15 amino acids. The V gene end was trimmed by 1 base and the J gene end by 4 bases; junction bases not matched to a gene: 4. The CDR3 DNA reads as TGTGCCAGCAGCTTAGGTTGGGACAGGGTCTATGGCTACACCTTC. Its translation is CASSLGWDRVYGYTF.

The chain has TRBV21-1 and TRBJ2-5. TRBV21-1 is annotated as a pseudogene. CDR3 length: 13 residues. The CDR3 DNA reads TGTGCCAGCAGCAAAGTAGGGTGGGAGACCCAGTACTTC. This encodes CASSKVGWETQYF.